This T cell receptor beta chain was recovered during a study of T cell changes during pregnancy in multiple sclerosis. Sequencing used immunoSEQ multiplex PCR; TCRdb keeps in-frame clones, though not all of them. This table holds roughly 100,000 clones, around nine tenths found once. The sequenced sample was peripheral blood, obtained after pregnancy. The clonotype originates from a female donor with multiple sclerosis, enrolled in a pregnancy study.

The CDR3 loop is CASSERQDNTQYF. The CDR3 nucleotides are TGTGCCAGCAGTGAACGACAGGACAATACGCAGTATTTT. The J gene is TRBJ2-3, the V gene TRBV2; tentatively, D is TRBD1 (6 bases). Germline V gene data show CDR1 as SNHLY and CDR2 as FYNNEI. Trimming took 2 bases from V and 7 from J, leaving 10 bases between them. This CDR3 spans 13 amino acids.